This TCR beta chain appears in the sequencing data of a study of shared clonotypes between healthy human individuals. The CDR3 is 15 residues long. The V end was cut by 0 bases, the J end by 3 bases, with 11 bases between. The germline gives CDR1 SGHDN, CDR2 FVKESK. In its sample, this clone was seen once. What it binds is unknown. The study, taken as a whole, reports: An anticipated effect of sequencing depth on clonotype sharing among donors was recognized. The sharing of 4.5% to 6.5% of naive CD4 clonotypes was seen across a handful of donors.

In the source study's methods: Owing to the provision of junction-only sequences devoid of quality scores by immunoSEQ, filtering differed. Some clones are missing from TCRdb's copy, which holds only in-frame ones; the method was immunoSEQ multiplex PCR. V and J calls and clone size are given by that table; D and trimming were obtained from the DNA. The sample includes 730,000 or so clones, approximately 79% of them seen just once. The material sequenced was memory CD4+ T cells sorted from blood. Subset here: CD45RA-negative fraction. The chain joins TRBV14 to TRBJ1-1; perhaps TRBD1 as D (5 bases). The receptor was isolated from a woman aged 25-40 years in good health. The CDR3: CASSQDTGPYTEAFF. In DNA, the CDR3 is TGTGCCAGCAGCCAAGATACGGGGCCGTACACTGAAGCTTTCTTT.